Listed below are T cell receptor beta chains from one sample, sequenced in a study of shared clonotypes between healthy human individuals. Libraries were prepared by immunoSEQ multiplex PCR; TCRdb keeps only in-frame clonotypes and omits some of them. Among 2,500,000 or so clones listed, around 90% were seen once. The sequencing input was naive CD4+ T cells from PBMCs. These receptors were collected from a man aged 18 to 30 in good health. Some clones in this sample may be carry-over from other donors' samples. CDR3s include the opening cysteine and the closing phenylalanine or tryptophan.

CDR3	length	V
CASSLDSNSYEQYF	14	TRBV11-3
CASSYGTDSNQPQHF	15	TRBV6-6
CAWRVRGNTIYF	12	TRBV30
CASSIATLSSTDTQYF	16	TRBV19
CASSYLAEQYF	11	TRBV6-5
CASSRPGQGAFF	12	TRBV6-6
CATTHSLNQPQHF	13	TRBV10-3
CASSLRQQLGNTIYF	15	TRBV7-9
CASRRDTENTGELFF	15	TRBV5-1
CASSSGRDTGELFF	14	TRBV19
CASSSSWSPNEKLFF	15	TRBV9
CASSLRQGTDQPQHF	15	TRBV28
CASSYNGPRKGPQHF	15	TRBV6-6
CASSRTGRGNTEAFF	15	TRBV28
CASSSPVGGYTF	12	TRBV28
CASSLDIIGAGYTF	14	TRBV5-5
CASRTSGQLYGYTF	14	TRBV28
CASSPRTGIDEKLFF	15	TRBV9
CASSTGDRETQYF	13	TRBV19
CAGNLQGSTEAFF	13	TRBV5-4
CASSISQGNEKLFF	14	TRBV19
CASSELTVGEKLFF	14	TRBV2
CASSLWGTGELFF	13	TRBV7-9
CASSIPGPAPLNEQFF	16	TRBV28
CASSLRQGQETQYF	14	TRBV7-3
CASAGYGQPQHF	12	TRBV6-5
CASSLFETSVYEQYF	15	TRBV7-9
CASSPRGQGGRETQYF	16	TRBV9
CASRSQGQGTADTQYF	16	TRBV28
CASSPSALGEQYF	13	TRBV28
CASRPTGGGNGYTF	14	TRBV11-2